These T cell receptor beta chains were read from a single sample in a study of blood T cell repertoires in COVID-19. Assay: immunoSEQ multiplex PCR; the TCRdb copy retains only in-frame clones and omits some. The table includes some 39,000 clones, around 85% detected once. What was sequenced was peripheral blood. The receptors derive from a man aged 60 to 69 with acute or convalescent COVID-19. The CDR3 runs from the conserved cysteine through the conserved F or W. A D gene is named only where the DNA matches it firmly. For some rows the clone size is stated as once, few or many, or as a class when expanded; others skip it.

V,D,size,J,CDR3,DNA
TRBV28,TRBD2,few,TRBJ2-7,CASSYRVFSSGSYEQYF,TGTGCCAGCAGTTACCGGGTCTTCTCAAGCGGGAGTTACGAGCAGTACTTC
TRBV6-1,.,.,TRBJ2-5,CASSVAAARETQETQYF,TGTGCCAGCAGTGTTGCCGCGGCGAGGGAGACCCAGGAGACCCAGTACTTC
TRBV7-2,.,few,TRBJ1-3,CASSLVLGNTIYF,TGTGCCAGCAGCTTAGTATTGGGAAACACCATATATTTT
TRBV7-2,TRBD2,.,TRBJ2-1,CASSLAATSGGTNEQFF,TGTGCCAGCAGCTTAGCAGCGACTAGCGGGGGTACCAATGAGCAGTTCTTC
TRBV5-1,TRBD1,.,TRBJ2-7,CASSSDRAGQYF,TGCGCCAGCAGCTCGGACAGGGCCGGGCAGTACTTC
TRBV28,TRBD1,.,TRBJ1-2,CASSWTTGVAYGYTF,TGTGCCAGCAGTTGGACCACAGGGGTGGCCTATGGCTACACCTTC
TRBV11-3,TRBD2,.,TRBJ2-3,CASSGTSGHGDTQYF,TGTGCCAGCAGCGGGACTAGCGGGCATGGAGATACGCAGTATTTT
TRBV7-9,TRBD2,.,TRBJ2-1,CASSATSDYSYNEQFF,TGTGCCAGCAGCGCAACTAGCGACTACTCCTACAATGAGCAGTTCTTC
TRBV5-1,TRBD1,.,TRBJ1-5,CASSSGTGNQPQHF,TGCGCCAGCAGCTCCGGGACAGGTAATCAGCCCCAGCATTTT
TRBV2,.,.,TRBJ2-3,CASRTDTSTDTQYF,TGTGCCAGCAGGACGGACACCAGCACAGATACGCAGTATTTT
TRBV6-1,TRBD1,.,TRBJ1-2,CASSEPGDRDGGYTF,TGTGCCAGCAGTGAGCCGGGGGACAGGGATGGAGGCTACACCTTC
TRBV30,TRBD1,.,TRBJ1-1,CAWTRDRGLAFF,TGTGCCTGGACCCGGGACAGGGGGCTTGCTTTCTTT
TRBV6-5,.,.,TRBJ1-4,CASSYGGAGEKLFF,TGTGCCAGCAGTTATGGGGGCGCAGGTGAAAAACTGTTTTTT
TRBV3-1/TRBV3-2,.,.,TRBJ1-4,CASSLIRKSNEKLFF,TGTGCCAGCAGCCTTATCAGGAAATCTAATGAAAAACTGTTTTTT
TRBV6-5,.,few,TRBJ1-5,CASAPGGPNQPQHF,TGTGCCAGCGCCCCGGGGGGACCCAATCAGCCCCAGCATTTT
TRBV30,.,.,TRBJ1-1,CAWSPRLGHEAFF,TGTGCCTGGAGTCCCCGGTTGGGCCATGAAGCTTTCTTT
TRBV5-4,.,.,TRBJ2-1,CASSLDHSSYNEQFF,TGTGCCAGCAGCTTGGACCATAGCTCCTACAATGAGCAGTTCTTC
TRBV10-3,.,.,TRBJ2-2,CAISSGGTGELFF,TGTGCCATCAGTTCCGGAGGTACCGGGGAGCTGTTTTTT
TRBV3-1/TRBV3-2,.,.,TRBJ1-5,CASSQTGLNQPQHF,TGTGCCAGCAGCCAAACAGGCCTCAATCAGCCCCAGCATTTT
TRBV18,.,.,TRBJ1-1,CASRRSVNTEAFF,TGTGCCAGCCGTCGCAGTGTGAACACTGAAGCTTTCTTT
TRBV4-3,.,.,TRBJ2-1,CASSQEPQGRDEQFF,TGCGCCAGCAGCCAAGAGCCTCAGGGGAGGGATGAGCAGTTCTTC
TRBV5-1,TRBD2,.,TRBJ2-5,CASSLGLAGGGEETQYF,TGCGCCAGCAGTTTGGGACTAGCGGGAGGAGGGGAGGAGACCCAGTACTTC
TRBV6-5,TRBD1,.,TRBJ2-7,CASETGAASSYEQYF,TGTGCCAGTGAAACAGGGGCCGCAAGCTCCTACGAGCAGTACTTC
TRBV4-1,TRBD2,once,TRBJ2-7,CASSQAGGTLNF,TGCGCCAGCAGCCAAGCCGGGGGGACTTTAAACTTC
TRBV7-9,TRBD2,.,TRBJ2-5,CANGPSGWGETQYF,TGTGCCAACGGCCCTAGCGGGTGGGGGGAGACCCAGTACTTC
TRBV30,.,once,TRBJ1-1,CAWSVGGNTEAFF,TGTGCCTGGAGTGTAGGAGGGAACACTGAAGCTTTCTTT
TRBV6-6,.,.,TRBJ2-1,CASSISSLNEQFF,TGTGCCAGCAGTATCTCCTCCCTAAATGAGCAGTTCTTC
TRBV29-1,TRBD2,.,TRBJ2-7,CSVEGGTSSTYEQYF,TGCAGCGTTGAAGGAGGGACTAGCTCGACCTACGAGCAGTACTTC
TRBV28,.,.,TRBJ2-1,CASMRTDSSYNEQFF,TGTGCCAGCATGCGGACGGACAGCTCCTACAATGAGCAGTTCTTC
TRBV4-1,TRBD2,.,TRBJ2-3,CASSQATLAGATDTQYF,TGCGCCAGCAGCCAAGCAACGCTAGCGGGAGCCACAGATACGCAGTATTTT
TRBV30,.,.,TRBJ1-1,CAWAQGITEAFF,TGTGCCTGGGCCCAGGGGATCACTGAAGCTTTCTTT
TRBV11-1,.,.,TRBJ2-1,CASSRQPVDEQFF,TGTGCCAGCAGCCGACAGCCGGTGGATGAGCAGTTCTTC
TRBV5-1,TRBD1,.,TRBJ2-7,CASSLARGTGVPHEQYF,TGCGCCAGCAGCTTGGCTCGAGGGACAGGGGTGCCTCACGAGCAGTACTTC
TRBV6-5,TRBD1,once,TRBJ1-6,CASSYGTGSPNSPLHF,TGTGCCAGCAGTTACGGGACAGGGAGCCCTAATTCACCCCTCCACTTT
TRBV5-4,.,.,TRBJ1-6,CASSAGDWRDSPLHF,TGTGCCAGCAGCGCTGGGGACTGGAGAGATTCACCCCTCCACTTT
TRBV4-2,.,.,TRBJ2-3,CASSQEGGATQYF,TGTGCCAGCAGCCAAGAAGGGGGAGCTACGCAGTATTTT
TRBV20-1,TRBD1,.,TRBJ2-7,CSASSQGAGEQYF,TGCAGTGCTAGTTCCCAGGGGGCGGGGGAGCAGTACTTC
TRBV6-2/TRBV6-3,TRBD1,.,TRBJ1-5,CASSYLGTDSNQPQHF,TGTGCCAGCAGTTACCTAGGGACAGATAGCAATCAGCCCCAGCATTTT
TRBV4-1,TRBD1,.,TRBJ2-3,CASSHTPGQVFTDTQYF,TGCGCCAGCAGCCACACGCCTGGACAGGTTTTCACGGATACGCAGTATTTT
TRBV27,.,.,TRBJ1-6,CASSLRSGLNNSPLHF,TGTGCCAGCAGTTTAAGGTCCGGACTTAATAATTCACCCCTCCACTTT
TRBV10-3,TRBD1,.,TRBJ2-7,CAINSQGAHEQYF,TGTGCCATCAATTCCCAGGGGGCCCACGAGCAGTACTTC
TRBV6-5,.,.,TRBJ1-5,CASSRLGSGSQPQHF,TGTGCCAGCAGCCGACTCGGGTCGGGGTCCCAGCCCCAGCATTTT
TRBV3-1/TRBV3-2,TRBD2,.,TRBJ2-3,CASSWTSGRGTDTQYF,TGTGCCAGCAGCTGGACTAGCGGGAGAGGCACAGATACGCAGTATTTT
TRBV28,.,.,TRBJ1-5,CASSFPEYSNQPQHF,TGTGCCAGCAGTTTTCCGGAGTATAGCAATCAGCCCCAGCATTTT
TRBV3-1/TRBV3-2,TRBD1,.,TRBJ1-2,CASSPSFTGGIYGYTF,TGTGCCAGCAGCCCCTCTTTTACAGGGGGGATTTATGGCTACACCTTC
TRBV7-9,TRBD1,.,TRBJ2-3,CASSVTGGRETQYF,TGTGCCAGCAGCGTGACAGGGGGTAGGGAGACGCAGTATTTT
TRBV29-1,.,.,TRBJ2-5,CSVEGRGYETQYF,TGCAGCGTTGAAGGTAGGGGGTACGAGACCCAGTACTTC
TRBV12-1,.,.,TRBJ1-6,CASSFGDRGFGSPLHF,TGTGCCAGCAGCTTTGGGGACAGGGGATTTGGGTCACCCCTCCACTTT
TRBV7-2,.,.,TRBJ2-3,CASSLEGGGTDTQYF,TGTGCCAGCAGCTTAGAGGGCGGGGGCACAGATACGCAGTATTTT
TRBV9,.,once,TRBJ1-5,CASSYGSNQPQHF,TGTGCCAGCAGCTACGGTAGCAATCAGCCCCAGCATTTT
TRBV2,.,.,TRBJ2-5,CASSDGGDVQETQYF,TGTGCCAGCAGTGATGGCGGGGACGTCCAAGAGACCCAGTACTTC